This T cell receptor beta chain was documented in a study of beta chain features in type 1 diabetes. The study, taken as a whole, reports: Patients with Type 1 diabetes showed moderately but significantly shorter TCRB CDR3s in all four CD4+ subsets. Among type 1 diabetes patients, VDJ junctions had fewer insertions and more deletions.

As for this clone: The antigen is unknown.

Reverse transcribing all isolated RNA meant expressed TCRB transcripts were sequenced. Repertoires were generated with immunoSEQ multiplex PCR, while TCRdb's copy carries only in-frame clones and drops some. The data hold roughly 450,000 clones, with approximately 15% observed a single time. Every single donor gave one heparinised blood draw, and these averaged about 116 mL. Sort purity for all populations was recorded as exceeding 98%. This CDR3 comprises 12 residues. Germline V gives CDR1 SGHRS, CDR2 YFSETQ. V lost 0 bases and J lost 10, with 8 bases in between. The gene calls are TRBV5-1 and TRBJ2-1; no clear D gene. Sequencing input: naive CD4+ T cells from blood. This TCR was recovered from a man younger than 45 in good health. CDR3 DNA: TGCGCCAGCAGCTTGGTGTTTCGGGAGCAGTTCTTC. This translates into CASSLVFREQFF.